Each of the 18 T cell receptor beta chains below was sequenced from the same sample in a study of T-cell reconstitution after alpha-beta-depleted transplantation in children. TCRbeta library preparation incorporated unique molecular identifiers. MiXCR, applied by TCRdb to the PCR reads, yields one record per CDR3 protein. The sample consists of 450,000 to 600,000 distinct CDR3 sequences, about a sixth of them appearing once. This specimen was PBMCs from the stem cell graft donor, taken from the stem cell graft. These receptors were taken from a human donor who donated a stem cell graft to a child with acute lymphoblastic leukemia.

This clonotype was seen a handful of times. The chain joins TRBV19 to TRBJ2-7, with TRBD2 matching over 14 bases. V shed 2 bases and J 6 bases; nucleotides not matched to a gene: 6. This CDR3 is built from 16 residues. Germline loops: CDR1 LNHDA, CDR2 SQIVND (reference sequence). CDR3 in amino acids: CASSITLGLAGGEQYF. In nucleotides, the CDR3 is TGTGCCAGTAGTATAACCCTCGGACTAGCGGGAGGCGAGCAGTACTTC. Full variable domain (missing parts from reference TRBV19 and TRBJ2-7): DGGITQSPKYLFRKEGQNVTLSCEQNLNHDAMYWYRQDPGQGLRLIYYSQIVNDFQKGDIAEGYSVSREKKESFPLTVTSAQKNPTAFYLCASSITLGLAGGEQYFGPGTRLTVT.

This chain links TRBV2 with TRBJ2-3, with 9 bases lining up with TRBD1. The CDR3 is 18 amino acids. Germline V gives CDR1 SNHLY, CDR2 FYNNEI. V lost 0 bases, J lost 4 bases, and 11 bases stayed unmatched. CDR3 sequence reads: CASSEALGHRGLADTQYF. The CDR3 nucleotides read TGTGCCAGCAGTGAAGCCTTAGGTCACAGGGGGCTGGCAGATACGCAGTATTTT.

The chain employs TRBV11-1 and TRBJ2-1; D is possibly TRBD2 (6 bases). In germline, CDR1 is SGHAT, CDR2 FQDESV (reference sequence). There are 16 residues in the CDR3. V was cut by 5 bases and J by 2 bases, with 16 bases left in between. The CDR3 bases are TGTGCCAGCAGCCACCCTGTCGGGAGAGCCTACAATGAGCAGTTCTTC. This encodes CASSHPVGRAYNEQFF.

The table lists this clonotype with a few counts. V is TRBV6-1 and J is TRBJ2-7, with 7 bases fitting TRBD1. Per germline, CDR1 MNHNS and CDR2 SASEGT. Trimming removed 8 bases from V and 2 bases from J; junction bases left unmatched: 3. CDR3 length equals 12 residues. CDR3 sequence reads: CASEGQTYEQYF. The CDR3, as DNA: TGTGCCAGCGAGGGACAGACCTACGAGCAGTACTTC.

The sample holds many counts of this clonotype. V is TRBV15 and J is TRBJ2-4; no clear D. Trimming cost V 0 bases and J 1 base, with 7 bases left between them. This CDR3 spans 15 amino acids. Germline loops: CDR1 LNHNV, CDR2 YYDKDF (reference sequence). The CDR3 region has the DNA TGTGCCACCAGCAGAGAGGGCAGGGCCAAAAACATTCAGTACTTC. This gives the protein CATSREGRAKNIQYF.

The J gene is TRBJ2-5, the V gene TRBV12-3 or TRBV12-4, with D possibly TRBD1 on 6 matching bases. Trimming shortened V by 3 bases and J by 2 bases, and 13 bases separated the two germline ends. The CDR3 is 15 residues long. The CDR3 region is CASSFGGPEQETQYF. In DNA form, the CDR3 reads TGTGCCAGCAGTTTTGGGGGCCCAGAACAAGAGACCCAGTACTTC.

In this sample, this clonotype turned up a few times. This sequence joins TRBV29-1 and TRBJ1-1; D not certain. CDR1 is SQVTM, CDR2 ANQGSEA, per germline. Trimming left V 0 bases short and J 6 bases short, with 14 bases between. The CDR3 loop spans 14 amino acids. This CDR3 is CSVEEGGVLAEAFF. As DNA, the CDR3 is TGCAGCGTTGAAGAGGGTGGGGTCCTTGCTGAAGCTTTCTTT.

This clonotype came up a few times. The genes are TRBV20-1 and TRBJ2-7, with D possibly being TRBD1 (6 bases). V lost 0 bases, J lost 4 bases, and 16 bases lay in between. The CDR3 runs to 15 residues. Per the germline V gene, CDR1 is DFQATT and CDR2 is SNEGSKA (reference sequence). For the CDR3, the DNA is TGCAGTGCTAGAGACTCACAGGGTTCCCAATACGAGCAGTACTTC. Amino acid sequence: CSARDSQGSQYEQYF.

The J gene is TRBJ2-5, the V gene TRBV5-1; D uncertain. The CDR3 consists of 13 residues. CDR1 is SGHRS, CDR2 YFSETQ, per germline. Trimming shortened V by 5 bases and J by 5 bases, and 13 bases separated the two germline ends. The CDR3 loop is CASREPMIETQYF. CDR3 nucleotide sequence: TGCGCCAGCAGGGAACCGATGATCGAGACCCAGTACTTC. Full variable domain (outside the CDR3, taken from reference TRBV5-1 and TRBJ2-5): KAGVTQTPRYLIKTRGQQVTLSCSPISGHRSVSWYQQTPGQGLQFLFEYFSETQRNKGNFPGRFSGRQFSNSRSEMNVSTLELGDSALYLCASREPMIETQYFGPGTRLLVL.

The chain joins TRBV20-1 to TRBJ2-1; possibly TRBD1 for D (5 bases). There are 13 residues in the CDR3. Germline CDR1 is DFQATT and CDR2 is SNEGSKA (reference sequence). V lost 2 bases and J lost 9, with 14 bases in between. CDR3 region: CSARTSLQGEQFF. CDR3 in DNA: TGCAGTGCTAGAACCTCCCTTCAGGGTGAGCAGTTCTTC.

This clonotype was observed a handful of times. The gene calls are TRBV29-1 and TRBJ2-1; 16 bases are a match to TRBD2. V was clipped by 7 bases and J by 0 bases; unmatched bases: 6. Germline V lookup: CDR1 SQVTM, CDR2 ANQGSEA. The CDR3 consists of 17 residues. CDR3 sequence (DNA): TGCAGCGGGTGGGGACTAGCGGGAGGGAGCTCCTACAATGAGCAGTTCTTC. Residues: CSGWGLAGGSSYNEQFF.

This clonotype occurred a few times. This chain joins TRBV20-1 and TRBJ1-6; the D is unclear. Germline V lookup: CDR1 DFQATT, CDR2 SNEGSKA (reference sequence). The CDR3 has 15 residues. In DNA form, the CDR3 reads TGCAGCGTGGGGTCCTCTAGCTCCTATAATTCACCCCTCCACTTT. This translates into CSVGSSSSYNSPLHF.

This chain links TRBV11-3 with TRBJ2-3; no reliable D call. The CDR3 runs 13 residues. Germline lookup yields CDR1 SGHNT and CDR2 YENEEA. Trimming took 1 base from V and 6 from J, leaving 8 bases between them. CDR3 sequence: CASSLGEGDTQYF. The CDR3 coding sequence is TGTGCCAGCAGCTTAGGAGAAGGGGATACGCAGTATTTT.

This clonotype was seen a handful of times. The rearrangement links TRBV20-1 to TRBJ2-4; a possible D gene is TRBD1 (6 bases). In germline, CDR1 is DFQATT, CDR2 SNEGSKA (reference sequence). The CDR3 is made up of 13 amino acids. V was cut by 4 bases and J by 1 base, with 8 bases left in between. The CDR3 sequence is CSATQGAKNIQYF. The CDR3 DNA is TGCAGTGCTACTCAGGGGGCCAAAAACATTCAGTACTTC.

This clonotype was seen ten or more times. V and J are TRBV9 and TRBJ2-1, with 9 bases aligning to TRBD2. V shed 3 bases, J shed 2 bases, and the junction held 6 bases outside the gene matches. The CDR3 sequence is 16 residues long. Germline lookup yields CDR1 SGDLS and CDR2 YYNGEE. The CDR3 region is CASSGFSGSPYNEQFF. The CDR3 region has the DNA TGTGCCAGCAGCGGTTTTAGCGGGAGCCCCTACAATGAGCAGTTCTTC.

The chain carries TRBV2 and TRBJ2-6; D may be TRBD1 (5 bases). Germline V gene sequence: CDR1 SNHLY, CDR2 FYNNEI. Trimming removed 6 bases at V and 0 bases at J, with 9 bases between. The CDR3 runs to 15 residues. This chain's CDR3 is CASSEQASGANVLTF. DNA for the CDR3: TGTGCCAGCAGCGAACAGGCCTCTGGGGCCAACGTCCTGACTTTC.

This clonotype was recorded a few times. This sequence joins TRBV12-3 or TRBV12-4 and TRBJ2-7, with 10 bases matching TRBD2. J gave up 6 bases and V 2 bases, and 4 bases lay outside the gene matches. CDR3 length: 14 amino acids. The CDR3 is CASSLSGLAIEQYF. The CDR3 DNA follows: TGTGCCAGCAGTTTATCGGGACTAGCGATCGAGCAGTACTTC.

The chain recombines TRBV27 with TRBJ2-5; a possible D gene is TRBD2 (5 bases). Trimming removed 0 bases at V and 5 bases at J, with 10 bases between. The CDR3 has 14 residues. Germline V gene data show CDR1 as MNHEY and CDR2 as SMNVEV (reference sequence). The CDR3 sequence is CASSLSNGGETQYF. CDR3 DNA sequence: TGTGCCAGCAGTTTATCGAATGGCGGGGAGACCCAGTACTTC.